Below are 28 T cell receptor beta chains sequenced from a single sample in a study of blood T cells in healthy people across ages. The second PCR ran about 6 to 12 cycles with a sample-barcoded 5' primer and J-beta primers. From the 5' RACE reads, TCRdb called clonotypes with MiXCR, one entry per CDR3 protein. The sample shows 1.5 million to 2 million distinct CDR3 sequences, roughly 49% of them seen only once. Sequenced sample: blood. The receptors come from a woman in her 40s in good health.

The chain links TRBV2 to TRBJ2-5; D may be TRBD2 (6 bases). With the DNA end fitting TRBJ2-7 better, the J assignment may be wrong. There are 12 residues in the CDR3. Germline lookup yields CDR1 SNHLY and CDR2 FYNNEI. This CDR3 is CASSGGGFEQYF. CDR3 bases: TGTGCCAGCAGTGGAGGAGGGTTCGAGCAGTACTTC.

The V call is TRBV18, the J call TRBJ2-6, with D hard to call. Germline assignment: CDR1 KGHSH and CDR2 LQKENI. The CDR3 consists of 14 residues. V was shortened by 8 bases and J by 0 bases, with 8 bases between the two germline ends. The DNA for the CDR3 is TGTGCCAGCGCCCCGGGCTCTGGGGCCAACGTCCTGACTTTC. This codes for CASAPGSGANVLTF. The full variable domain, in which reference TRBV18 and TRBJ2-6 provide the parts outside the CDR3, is NAGVMQNPRHLVRRRGQEARLRCSPMKGHSHVYWYRQLPEEGLKFMVYLQKENIIDESGMPKERFSAEFPKEGPSILRIQQVVRGDSAAYFCASAPGSGANVLTFGAGSRLTVL.

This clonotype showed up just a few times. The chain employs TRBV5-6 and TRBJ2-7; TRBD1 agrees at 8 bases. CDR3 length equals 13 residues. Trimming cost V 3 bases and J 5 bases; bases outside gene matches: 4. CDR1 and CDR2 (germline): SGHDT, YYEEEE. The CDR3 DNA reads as TGTGCCAGCAGCTGGGACAGGAGCAACGAGCAGTACTTC. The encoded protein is CASSWDRSNEQYF.

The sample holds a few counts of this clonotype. The DNA of the CDR3 is TGTGCCAGCAGCTTGCTAGGGGGGGGGTACCAAGAGACCCAGTACTTC. Its protein is CASSLLGGGYQETQYF. The V gene is TRBV5-5, the J gene TRBJ2-5; D might be TRBD2 (7 bases). V was trimmed by 1 base and J by 0 bases, leaving 13 bases between them. Germline V gives CDR1 SGHKS, CDR2 YYEKEE (reference sequence). CDR3 length equals 16 residues.

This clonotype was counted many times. The CDR3 region has the DNA TGCGCCAGCAGCCAGGACCCAGGGGGAGGCGAAGCCAAAAACATTCAGTACTTC. Encoded protein: CASSQDPGGGEAKNIQYF. The V and J genes are TRBV5-1 and TRBJ2-4; a weak D match, TRBD1 (7 bases). The CDR3 is 18 amino acids. Germline CDR1 and CDR2: SGHRS and YFSETQ. Between the trimmed V and J ends, which lost 4 bases and 0 bases, there was a span of 20 bases. The variable domain in full, with the rest retrieved from reference TRBV5-1 and TRBJ2-4, is KAGVTQTPRYLIKTRGQQVTLSCSPISGHRSVSWYQQTPGQGLQFLFEYFSETQRNKGNFPGRFSGRQFSNSRSEMNVSTLELGDSALYLCASSQDPGGGEAKNIQYFGAGTRLSVL.

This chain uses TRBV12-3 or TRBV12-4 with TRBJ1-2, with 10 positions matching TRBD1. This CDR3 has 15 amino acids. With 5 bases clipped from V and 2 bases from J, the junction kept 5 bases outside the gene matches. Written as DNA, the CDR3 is TGTGCCAGCAGTCCTCGGGGACAGGGGAACTATGGCTACACCTTC. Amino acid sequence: CASSPRGQGNYGYTF.

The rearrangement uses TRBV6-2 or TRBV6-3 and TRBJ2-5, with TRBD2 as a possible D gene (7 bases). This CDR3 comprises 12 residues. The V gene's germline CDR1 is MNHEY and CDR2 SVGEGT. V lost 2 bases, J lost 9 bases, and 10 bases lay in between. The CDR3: CASSYQGRAQYF. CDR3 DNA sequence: TGTGCCAGCAGTTACCAGGGGAGGGCCCAGTACTTC.

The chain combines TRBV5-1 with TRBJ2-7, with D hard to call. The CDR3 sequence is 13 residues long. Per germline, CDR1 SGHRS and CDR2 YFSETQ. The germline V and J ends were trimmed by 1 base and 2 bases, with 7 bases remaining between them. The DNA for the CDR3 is TGCGCCAGCAGCTTGCGGGCAGCCTACGAGCAGTACTTC. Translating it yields CASSLRAAYEQYF. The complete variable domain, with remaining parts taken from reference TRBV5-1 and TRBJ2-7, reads KAGVTQTPRYLIKTRGQQVTLSCSPISGHRSVSWYQQTPGQGLQFLFEYFSETQRNKGNFPGRFSGRQFSNSRSEMNVSTLELGDSALYLCASSLRAAYEQYFGPGTRLTVT.

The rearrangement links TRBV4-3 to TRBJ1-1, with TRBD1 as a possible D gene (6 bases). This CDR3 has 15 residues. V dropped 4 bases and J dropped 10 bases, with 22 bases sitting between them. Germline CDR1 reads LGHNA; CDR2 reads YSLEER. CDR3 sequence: CASSLRPDRQSSAFF. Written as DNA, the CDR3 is TGCGCCAGCAGCCTAAGGCCGGACAGACAGTCGTCAGCTTTCTTT.

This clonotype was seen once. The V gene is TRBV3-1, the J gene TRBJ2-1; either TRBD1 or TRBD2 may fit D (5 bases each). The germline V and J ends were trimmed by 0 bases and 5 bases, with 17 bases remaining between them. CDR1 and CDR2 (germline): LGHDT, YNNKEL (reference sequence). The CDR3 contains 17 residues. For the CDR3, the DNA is TGTGCCAGCAGCCAAGAAGATGGGGGTCTGTCAGACAATGAGCAGTTCTTC. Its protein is CASSQEDGGLSDNEQFF.

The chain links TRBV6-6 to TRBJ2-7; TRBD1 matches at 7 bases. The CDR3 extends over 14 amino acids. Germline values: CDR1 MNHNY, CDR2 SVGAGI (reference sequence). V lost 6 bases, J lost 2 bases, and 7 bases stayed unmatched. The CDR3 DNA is TGTGCCAGCAGAATAAGGACAGGAACCTACGAGCAGTACTTC. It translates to CASRIRTGTYEQYF.

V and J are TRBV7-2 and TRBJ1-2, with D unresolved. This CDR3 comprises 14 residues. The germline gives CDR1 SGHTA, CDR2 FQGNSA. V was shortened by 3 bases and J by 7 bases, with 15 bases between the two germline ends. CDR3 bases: TGTGCCAGCAGCTTCCCCCCCCCCAGAGCTGGCTACACCTTC. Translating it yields CASSFPPPRAGYTF. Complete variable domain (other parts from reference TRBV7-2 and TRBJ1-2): GAGVSQSPSNKVTEKGKDVELRCDPISGHTALYWYRQSLGQGLEFLIYFQGNSAPDKSGLPSDRFSAERTGGSVSTLTIQRTQQEDSAVYLCASSFPPPRAGYTFGSGTRLTVV.

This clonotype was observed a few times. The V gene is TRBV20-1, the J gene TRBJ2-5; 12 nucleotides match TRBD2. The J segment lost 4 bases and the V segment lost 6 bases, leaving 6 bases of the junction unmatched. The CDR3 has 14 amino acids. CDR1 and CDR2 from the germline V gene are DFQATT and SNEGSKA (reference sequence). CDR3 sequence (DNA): TGCAGTGCGACACTAGCGGGGGGTTCAGAGACCCAGTACTTC. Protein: CSATLAGGSETQYF.

The CDR3: CASTSRSSHNEQYF. The DNA of the CDR3 is TGTGCCAGTACCTCCCGAAGCTCCCACAATGAGCAGTACTTC. The chain has TRBV27 and TRBJ2-5; D unclear. The CDR3 spans 14 residues. Germline CDR1 MNHEY, CDR2 SMNVEV (reference sequence). V was pared by 9 bases and J by 11 bases, with 25 bases between.

The CDR3, as DNA: TGTGCCAGCAGCTGGGAGAGACTAGCGGGGGGTTTGCCGGAGACCCAGTACTTC. Its protein is CASSWERLAGGLPETQYF. The rearrangement joins TRBV7-2 to TRBJ2-5; 13 bases line up with TRBD2. The CDR3 has 18 amino acids. Germline V gene data show CDR1 as SGHTA and CDR2 as FQGNSA. J lost 5 bases, V lost 4 bases, and 13 bases had no gene match.

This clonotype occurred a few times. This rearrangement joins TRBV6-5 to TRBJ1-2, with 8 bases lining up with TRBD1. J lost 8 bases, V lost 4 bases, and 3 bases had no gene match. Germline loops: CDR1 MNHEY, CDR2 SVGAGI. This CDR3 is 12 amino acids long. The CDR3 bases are TGTGCCAGCAGTTTGGACAGGGAAGGCTACACCTTC. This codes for CASSLDREGYTF.

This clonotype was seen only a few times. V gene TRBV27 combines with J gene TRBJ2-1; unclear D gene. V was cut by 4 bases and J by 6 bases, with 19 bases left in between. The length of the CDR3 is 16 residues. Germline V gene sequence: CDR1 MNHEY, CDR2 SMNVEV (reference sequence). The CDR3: CASSSPLVSATNEQFF. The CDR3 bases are TGTGCCAGCAGTTCCCCCCTAGTATCGGCTACCAATGAGCAGTTCTTC.

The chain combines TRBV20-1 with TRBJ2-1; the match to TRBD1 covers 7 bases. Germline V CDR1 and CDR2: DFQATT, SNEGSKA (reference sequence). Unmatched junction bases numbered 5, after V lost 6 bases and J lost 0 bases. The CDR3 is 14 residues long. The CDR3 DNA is TGCAGTGCCAAGACAGGGAGCTCCTACAATGAGCAGTTCTTC. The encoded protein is CSAKTGSSYNEQFF.

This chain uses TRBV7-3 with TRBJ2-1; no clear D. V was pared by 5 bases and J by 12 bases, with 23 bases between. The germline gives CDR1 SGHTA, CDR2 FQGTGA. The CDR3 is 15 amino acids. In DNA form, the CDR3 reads TGTGCCAGCAGCGCCTACCTTGGCGTCACATTCGGGCAGTTCTTC. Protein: CASSAYLGVTFGQFF.

In nucleotides, the CDR3 is TGTGCCAGCAGGAGATGGGATGAGCAGTTCTTC. Protein product: CASRRWDEQFF. The V and J genes are TRBV6-2 or TRBV6-3 and TRBJ2-1; D is unclear. Looked up from germline, CDR1 is MNHEY and CDR2 is SVGEGT. V was clipped by 6 bases and J by 8 bases, with 8 bases between them. The CDR3 runs 11 residues.

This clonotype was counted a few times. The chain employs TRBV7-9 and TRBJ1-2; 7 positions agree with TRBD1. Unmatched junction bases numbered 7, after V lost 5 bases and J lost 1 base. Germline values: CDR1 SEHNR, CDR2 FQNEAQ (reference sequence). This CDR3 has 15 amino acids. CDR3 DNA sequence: TGTGCCAGCAGCCCCACAGGGGACAGTAACTATGGCTACACCTTC. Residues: CASSPTGDSNYGYTF.

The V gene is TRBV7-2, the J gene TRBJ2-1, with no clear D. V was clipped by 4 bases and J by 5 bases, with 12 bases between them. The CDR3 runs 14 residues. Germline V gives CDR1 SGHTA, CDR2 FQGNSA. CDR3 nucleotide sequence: TGTGCCAGCAGCTACGAAATAGTAGACAATGAGCAGTTCTTC. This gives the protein CASSYEIVDNEQFF.

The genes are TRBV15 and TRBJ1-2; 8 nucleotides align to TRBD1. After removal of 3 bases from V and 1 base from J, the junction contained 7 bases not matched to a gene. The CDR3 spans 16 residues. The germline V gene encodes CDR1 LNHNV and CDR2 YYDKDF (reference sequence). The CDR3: CATSRGTGAINYGYTF. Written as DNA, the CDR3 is TGTGCCACCAGCAGGGGGACAGGAGCCATTAACTATGGCTACACCTTC.

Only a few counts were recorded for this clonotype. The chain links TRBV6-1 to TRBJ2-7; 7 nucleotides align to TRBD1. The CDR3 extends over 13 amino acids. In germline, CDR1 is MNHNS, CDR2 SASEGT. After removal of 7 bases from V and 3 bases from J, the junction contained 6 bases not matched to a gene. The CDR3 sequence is CASIGQAGYEQYF. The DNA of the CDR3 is TGTGCCAGCATCGGACAGGCCGGCTACGAGCAGTACTTC.

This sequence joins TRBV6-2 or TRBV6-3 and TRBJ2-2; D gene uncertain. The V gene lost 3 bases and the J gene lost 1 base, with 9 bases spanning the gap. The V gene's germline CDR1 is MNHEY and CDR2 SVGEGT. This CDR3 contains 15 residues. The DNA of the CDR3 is TGTGCCAGCAGTTATGGGGAAGTGAACACCGGGGAGCTGTTTTTT. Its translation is CASSYGEVNTGELFF.

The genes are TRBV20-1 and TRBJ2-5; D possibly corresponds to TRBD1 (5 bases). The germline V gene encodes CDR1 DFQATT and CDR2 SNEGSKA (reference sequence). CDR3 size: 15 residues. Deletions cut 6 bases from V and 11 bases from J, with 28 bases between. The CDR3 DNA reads TGCAGTGCCCCCCAATCTATGGCAGGGAACAATGAGCAGTACTTC. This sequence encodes CSAPQSMAGNNEQYF.

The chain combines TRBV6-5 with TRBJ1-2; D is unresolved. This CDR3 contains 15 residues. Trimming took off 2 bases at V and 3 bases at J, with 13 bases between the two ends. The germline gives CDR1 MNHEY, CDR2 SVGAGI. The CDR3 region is CASSYNRYVDYGYTF. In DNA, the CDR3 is TGTGCCAGCAGTTACAACCGGTACGTCGACTATGGCTACACCTTC.

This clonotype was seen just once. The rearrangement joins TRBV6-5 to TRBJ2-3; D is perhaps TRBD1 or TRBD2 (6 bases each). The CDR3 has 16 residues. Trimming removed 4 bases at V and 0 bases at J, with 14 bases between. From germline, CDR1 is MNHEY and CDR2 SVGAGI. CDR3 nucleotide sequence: TGTGCCAGCAGTTCTTGGGGGGCCCGAAGCACAGATACGCAGTATTTT. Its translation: CASSSWGARSTDTQYF.